The rows below give T cell receptor beta chains drawn from one sample of a study of post-analysis software for immune sequencing data. TCRdb re-called the PCR reads through MiXCR, storing one row per CDR3 protein. Altogether approximately 460,000 distinct CDR3 sequences are present, roughly 46% being singletons, with the ten largest covering 9% to 14%. Sequencing used blood. These receptors originate from a girl under 18 with multiple sclerosis. Both conserved end residues are part of each CDR3. A D gene is named only where the DNA matches it firmly. Clone size is shown for a subset of rows, as once, few, many or a class of expanded clone.

>TRBJ2-1|TRBV7-9|TRBD1|once
CASSTQGGRYNEQFF
TGTGCCAGCAGCACCCAAGGGGGCAGGTACAATGAGCAGTTCTTC
>TRBJ1-2|TRBV27|NA|NA
CASSLSGGRLGYTF
TGTGCCAGCAGTTTATCGGGAGGGCGCCTCGGCTACACCTTC
>TRBJ2-7|TRBV3-1|NA|NA
CASSQALPSSYEQYF
TGTGCCAGCAGCCAAGCTCTACCGAGCTCCTACGAGCAGTACTTC
>TRBJ2-3|TRBV28|TRBD1|NA
CASRQGPRDTQYF
TGTGCCAGCAGACAGGGGCCGAGAGATACGCAGTATTTT
>TRBJ2-7|TRBV24-1|TRBD2|NA
CATSDLVGGTYEQYF
TGTGCCACCAGTGATTTGGTGGGGGGGACCTACGAGCAGTACTTC
>TRBJ2-4|TRBV28|TRBD2|few
CASSFGLAGVQYF
TGTGCCAGCAGCTTCGGACTAGCGGGAGTTCAGTACTTC
>TRBJ2-7|TRBV9|TRBD2|NA
CVSSEGLAGGYEQYF
TGTGTCAGCAGCGAGGGACTAGCGGGAGGCTACGAGCAGTACTTC
>TRBJ1-2|TRBV5-1|NA|few
CASSLGPILGYGYTF
TGCGCCAGCAGCTTGGGACCGATTCTTGGGTATGGCTACACCTTC
>TRBJ2-3|TRBV20-1|TRBD2|few
CSARLSSGRVADTQYF
TGCAGTGCCCGACTAAGTTCAGGGAGGGTGGCAGATACGCAGTATTTT
>TRBJ2-1|TRBV5-1|NA|NA
CASSSTLPYRELGSYNEQFF
TGCGCCAGCAGCTCCACCCTCCCCTATCGGGAGTTGGGATCCTACAATGAGCAGTTCTTC
>TRBJ2-7|TRBV29-1|TRBD1|few
CSVGKRQGAYEQYF
TGCAGCGTTGGTAAGAGACAGGGGGCCTACGAGCAGTACTTC
>TRBJ1-6|TRBV12-3/TRBV12-4|NA|NA
CASSLDPRRLHF
TGTGCCAGCAGTCTTGACCCGAGGAGACTCCACTTT
>TRBJ1-4|TRBV25-1|NA|NA
CASSDRGLRLFF
TGTGCCAGCAGTGACAGGGGTTTACGGCTGTTTTTT
>TRBJ1-4|TRBV28|TRBD1|NA
CASSFTGGNEKLFF
TGTGCCAGCAGTTTTACAGGGGGCAATGAAAAACTGTTTTTT
>TRBJ2-5|TRBV6-5|TRBD2|once
CASSPQAGAGETQYF
TGTGCCAGCAGTCCCCAGGCGGGAGCAGGGGAGACCCAGTACTTC
>TRBJ2-7|TRBV10-3|NA|NA
CAAGGPGEAQYF
TGTGCCGCCGGAGGGCCGGGGGAGGCCCAGTACTTC
>TRBJ2-1|TRBV20-1|TRBD2|few
CSADKSGSDNEQFF
TGCAGTGCTGACAAAAGCGGGAGCGACAATGAGCAGTTCTTC
>TRBJ2-3|TRBV7-2|NA|NA
CASSLDFGLASADTQYF
TGTGCCAGCAGCTTAGATTTCGGGCTAGCATCTGCAGATACGCAGTATTTT
>TRBJ1-1|TRBV29-1|NA|NA
CSGDTYTEAFF
TGCAGCGGGGACACCTACACTGAAGCTTTCTTT
>TRBJ2-5|TRBV20-1|NA|NA
CSARRGATQETQYF
TGCAGTGCTAGACGAGGAGCGACCCAAGAGACCCAGTACTTC
>TRBJ2-1|TRBV4-1|NA|few
CASSQDSLASSYNEQFF
TGCGCCAGCAGCCAAGATTCTCTGGCTAGTTCCTACAATGAGCAGTTCTTC
>TRBJ2-5|TRBV5-5|TRBD1|NA
CASSLAGGRQQEAQYF
TGTGCCAGCAGCTTGGCAGGGGGCCGTCAACAAGAGGCCCAGTACTTC
>TRBJ2-5|TRBV21-1|NA|once
CASSRQGKKETQYF
TGTGCCAGCAGTAGACAGGGAAAGAAAGAGACCCAGTACTTC
>TRBJ1-2|TRBV10-3|TRBD1|few
CAISEFVTGEDYGYTF
TGTGCCATCAGTGAATTTGTGACAGGGGAGGACTATGGCTACACCTTC
>TRBJ1-5|TRBV18|NA|few
CASSPGRGRNQPQHF
TGTGCCAGCTCACCAGGCAGGGGAAGAAATCAGCCCCAGCATTTT
>TRBJ2-1|TRBV29-1|NA|NA
CSVLSKYNEQFF
TGCAGCGTTCTTTCCAAGTACAATGAGCAGTTCTTC
>TRBJ1-5|TRBV12-3/TRBV12-4|NA|few
CASSFPGVIRPQHF
TGTGCCAGCAGTTTTCCAGGGGTGATTCGGCCCCAGCATTTT
>TRBJ2-7|TRBV27|NA|NA
CASSHNPGGQTSYEQYF
TGTGCCAGCAGTCATAACCCCGGGGGACAGACTTCCTACGAGCAGTACTTC
>TRBJ2-7|TRBV6-6|TRBD1|NA
CASSYFLHHSTGDEQYF
TGTGCCAGCAGTTACTTCCTTCATCATAGTACAGGGGACGAGCAGTACTTC
>TRBJ2-1|TRBV20-1|TRBD2|few
CSARNPPGGGDEQFF
TGCAGTGCTAGGAATCCCCCGGGAGGCGGGGATGAGCAGTTCTTC
>TRBJ2-5|TRBV12-3/TRBV12-4|NA|few
CASSLFRQGARKNGETQYF
TGTGCCAGCAGTTTATTCCGGCAGGGCGCCCGGAAGAATGGAGAGACCCAGTACTTC
>TRBJ2-1|TRBV5-1|TRBD2|NA
CASSLVSGSGRNEQFF
TGCGCCAGCAGCTTGGTGAGCGGGAGCGGGAGAAATGAGCAGTTCTTC
>TRBJ2-5|TRBV5-6|NA|few
CASSTLTQETQYF
TGTGCCAGCAGCACTCTGACCCAAGAGACCCAGTACTTC
>TRBJ2-7|TRBV5-1|NA|NA
CASSLDVHLGSYEQYF
TGCGCCAGCAGCTTGGACGTCCACCTGGGCTCCTACGAGCAGTACTTC
>TRBJ2-3|TRBV20-1|NA|NA
CSGVKGSTDTQYF
TGCAGTGGGGTAAAAGGGAGCACAGATACGCAGTATTTT
>TRBJ2-7|TRBV7-2|NA|few
CASSLAGLSSEQYF
TGTGCCAGCAGCTTAGCGGGCCTCTCTAGCGAGCAGTACTTC
>TRBJ2-1|TRBV20-1|TRBD2|NA
CSASIPAGLRWGEQFF
TGCAGTGCTAGTATACCAGCGGGACTAAGGTGGGGTGAGCAGTTCTTC
>TRBJ1-5|TRBV5-1|NA|NA
CASSSDGLNQPQHF
TGCGCCAGCAGCTCGGACGGTCTAAATCAGCCCCAGCATTTT
>TRBJ1-1|TRBV7-2|TRBD1|NA
CASGVDRSNTEAFF
TGTGCCAGCGGCGTGGACAGGTCGAACACTGAAGCTTTCTTT
>TRBJ1-1|TRBV10-3|NA|NA
CAAAGGGEVNTEAFF
TGTGCCGCCGCGGGGGGAGGGGAGGTGAACACTGAAGCTTTCTTT
>TRBJ2-1|TRBV7-9|NA|few
CASSLRPAGYNEQFF
TGTGCCAGCAGCTTAAGACCTGCTGGATACAATGAGCAGTTCTTC
>TRBJ2-7|TRBV5-1|TRBD2|NA
CASPGRDEQYF
TGCGCCAGCCCGGGGAGGGACGAGCAGTACTTC
>TRBJ1-5|TRBV5-1|NA|NA
CASRPGEPDTSNQPQHF
TGCGCCAGCAGACCTGGGGAGCCGGATACTAGCAATCAGCCCCAGCATTTT
>TRBJ2-7|TRBV6-2/TRBV6-3|NA|NA
CASSYSRGNEQYF
TGTGCCAGCAGTTACTCGCGTGGAAATGAGCAGTACTTC
>TRBJ2-3|TRBV5-1|TRBD2|NA
CAGSLGTSGRAIHTDTQYF
TGCGCCGGCAGCTTGGGAACTAGCGGGAGGGCGATCCACACAGATACACAGTATTTT
>TRBJ2-5|TRBV5-1|NA|NA
CASSAGRVETQYF
TGCGCCAGCAGCGCCGGACGCGTGGAGACCCAGTACTTC
>TRBJ1-1|TRBV6-4|NA|NA
CASSDRQNTEAFF
TGTGCCAGCAGTGACAGACAGAACACTGAAGCTTTCTTT
>TRBJ2-1|TRBV20-1|NA|NA
CSASRGRGSYNEQFF
TGCAGTGCCAGCCGGGGTCGAGGATCCTACAATGAGCAGTTCTTC
>TRBJ2-1|TRBV5-1|NA|NA
CASSLARDTSSYNEQFF
TGCGCCAGCAGCTTGGCCCGGGACACAAGCTCCTACAATGAGCAGTTCTTC
>TRBJ2-7|TRBV9|TRBD1|NA
CASSVALFGQGNEQYF
TGTGCCAGCAGCGTCGCACTCTTCGGACAGGGCAACGAGCAGTACTTC
>TRBJ2-3|TRBV5-1|TRBD2|many
CARILNSGRAFTQYF
TGCGCCAGGATCCTCAATAGCGGGAGGGCCTTCACGCAGTATTTT